Following are 19 T cell receptor beta chains from one sample sequenced in a study of blood T cell repertoires in COVID-19. Sequencing was performed with immunoSEQ multiplex PCR; in TCRdb, only in-frame clones are kept and a portion is missing. The profile covers roughly 120,000 clones, with less than 75% appearing a single time and more than 0.75% taken by the ten largest. The source material was peripheral blood. The receptors come from a human donor with acute or convalescent COVID-19. The donor label of this sample is uncertain.

This clone was seen a single time. The chain has TRBV5-8 and TRBJ1-5; D is uncertain. Germline assignment: CDR1 SGHTS and CDR2 YDEGEE. The V end lost 3 bases, the J end lost 7 bases, and 11 bases lay between the germline ends. The CDR3 runs to 13 residues. CDR3 coding DNA: TGTGCCAGCAGCTCGCAGGTATGGCAGCCCCAGCATTTT. It specifies CASSSQVWQPQHF.

In this sample, this clone turned up once. The gene calls are TRBV5-1 and TRBJ2-3; D perhaps matches TRBD2 (7 bases). The CDR3 runs to 15 residues. CDR1 and CDR2 from the germline V gene are SGHRS and YFSETQ. With 2 bases removed from V and 2 bases from J, the gap between germline ends came to 12 bases. The CDR3 loop is CASSFGRGPTDTQYF. The CDR3 nucleotides are TGCGCCAGCAGCTTCGGGCGGGGGCCCACAGATACGCAGTATTTT.

The V gene is TRBV7-9, the J gene TRBJ1-5; 9 bases fit TRBD1. The CDR3 loop spans 17 amino acids. CDR1 is SEHNR, CDR2 FQNEAQ, per germline (reference sequence). V trimming: 5 bases; J trimming: 3 bases; junction bases outside the gene matches: 11. This CDR3 is CASSAGTGTLYNQPQHF. In DNA form, the CDR3 reads TGTGCCAGCAGCGCCGGGACAGGGACCCTTTACAATCAGCCCCAGCATTTT.

This clone came up a few times. V gene TRBV13 combines with J gene TRBJ1-1; D is unresolved. The CDR3 runs to 13 residues. The germline V and J ends were trimmed by 3 bases and 1 base, with 6 bases remaining between them. Germline values: CDR1 PRHDT, CDR2 FYEKMQ (reference sequence). CDR3 in DNA: TGTGCCAGCAGCTTGCGGGCGAACACTGAAGCTTTCTTT. Its protein product is CASSLRANTEAFF.

The rearrangement links TRBV7-8 to TRBJ1-2; D call uncertain. The CDR3 length is 15 residues. V gave up 0 bases and J gave up 1 base, with 9 bases separating them. Germline V gives CDR1 SGHVS, CDR2 FQNEAQ. The CDR3 reads CASSLARGYNYGYTF. CDR3 DNA sequence: TGTGCCAGCAGCTTAGCGCGCGGGTATAACTATGGCTACACCTTC. Filled out from reference TRBV7-8 and TRBJ1-2, the complete variable domain reads GAGVSQSPRYKVAKRGQDVALRCDPISGHVSLFWYQQALGQGPEFLTYFQNEAQLDKSGLPSDRFFAERPEGSVSTLKIQRTQQEDSAVYLCASSLARGYNYGYTFGSGTRLTVV.

The chain couples TRBV4-2 to TRBJ1-2; no clear D gene. Trimming pared 3 bases from V and 2 bases from J, leaving 4 bases between. Germline-derived CDR1 and CDR2 are LGHNA and YNFKEQ. The CDR3 sequence is 12 residues long. CDR3 in amino acids: CASSQQNYGYTF. The CDR3 DNA follows: TGTGCCAGCAGCCAGCAGAACTATGGCTACACCTTC.

This clone appeared once. The rearrangement uses TRBV6-5 and TRBJ2-2; 7 bases fit TRBD1. V trimming: 5 bases; J trimming: 4 bases; junction bases outside the gene matches: 7. The CDR3 has 15 residues. Germline loops: CDR1 MNHEY, CDR2 SVGAGI. The CDR3 loop is CASSTGVVGTGELFF. The CDR3, as DNA: TGTGCCAGCAGTACAGGGGTGGTGGGCACCGGGGAGCTGTTTTTT.

The chain couples TRBV15 to TRBJ1-2; D is possibly TRBD1 (6 bases). The germline CDR1 and CDR2 sequences are LNHNV and YYDKDF (reference sequence). This CDR3 contains 16 residues. V was pared by 5 bases and J by 7 bases, with 23 bases between. CDR3 nucleotide sequence: TGTGCCACCAGCCTCCCGAGTGGGGGGGGGCTCCGTGGCTACACCTTC. This translates into CATSLPSGGGLRGYTF.

The chain has TRBV6-5 and TRBJ2-4, with 10 nucleotides matching TRBD2. Per the germline V gene, CDR1 is MNHEY and CDR2 is SVGAGI. CDR3 size: 16 residues. J was trimmed by 4 bases and V by 4 bases; bases with no gene match: 7. CDR3 in DNA: TGTGCCAGCAGTTTACTAGCGGGGATACGAAAAAACATTCAGTACTTC. The encoded protein is CASSLLAGIRKNIQYF.

The J gene is TRBJ1-5, the V gene TRBV2; D call uncertain. The CDR3 runs to 14 residues. Trimming removed 6 bases at V and 5 bases at J, with 14 bases between. CDR1 is SNHLY and CDR2 is FYNNEI in the germline V gene. CDR3: CASRGGDVYQPQHF. The CDR3 coding sequence is TGTGCCAGCAGAGGAGGTGACGTGTATCAGCCCCAGCATTTT.

This chain uses TRBV28 with TRBJ1-4; no firm D call. The CDR3 sequence is 14 residues long. Deletions cut 2 bases from V and 5 bases from J, with 9 bases between. Germline CDR1 and CDR2: MDHEN and SYDVKM. As DNA, the CDR3 is TGTGCCAGCAGTTTAGGGAGAGCAAATGAAAAACTGTTTTTT. Amino acid sequence: CASSLGRANEKLFF.

This clone is labeled as medium-sized. This chain uses TRBV9 with TRBJ1-5, with a possible D match to TRBD1 (5 bases). The CDR3 extends over 13 amino acids. Germline V CDR1 and CDR2: SGDLS, YYNGEE. V lost 1 base, J lost 7 bases, and 9 bases lay in between. CDR3 loop: CASSVSPGQPQHF. The DNA for the CDR3 is TGTGCCAGCAGCGTAAGCCCAGGGCAGCCCCAGCATTTT.

The V call is TRBV5-1, the J call TRBJ1-1, with 7 bases aligning to TRBD1. V was clipped by 1 base and J by 1 base; unmatched bases: 7. This CDR3 is 16 amino acids long. Germline loops: CDR1 SGHRS, CDR2 YFSETQ. CDR3 amino acids: CASSLFVTGQNTEAFF. Here the CDR3 DNA reads TGCGCCAGCAGCTTGTTCGTGACAGGGCAGAACACTGAAGCTTTCTTT.

The V gene is TRBV18, the J gene TRBJ1-3; weak D call: TRBD1 (6 bases). The CDR3 is 15 residues long. Germline V gene sequence: CDR1 KGHSH, CDR2 LQKENI. Between the trimmed V and J ends, which lost 3 bases and 3 bases, there was a span of 12 bases. The CDR3 loop reads CASSPEQGFGNTIYF. For the CDR3, the DNA is TGTGCCAGCTCACCCGAACAGGGCTTTGGAAACACCATATATTTT. The full variable domain, its missing parts supplied by reference TRBV18 and TRBJ1-3, is NAGVMQNPRHLVRRRGQEARLRCSPMKGHSHVYWYRQLPEEGLKFMVYLQKENIIDESGMPKERFSAEFPKEGPSILRIQQVVRGDSAAYFCASSPEQGFGNTIYFGEGSWLTVV.

The chain has TRBV5-1 and TRBJ2-3; a weak D match, TRBD1 (5 bases). V was shortened by 7 bases and J by 5 bases, with 17 bases between the two germline ends. In germline, CDR1 is SGHRS, CDR2 YFSETQ. The CDR3 sequence is 14 residues long. The CDR3 reads CASLPDIHQDTQYF. The CDR3 DNA is TGCGCCAGCCTACCGGACATTCATCAAGATACGCAGTATTTT.

The J gene is TRBJ2-1, the V gene TRBV7-3, with TRBD2 matching over 7 bases. The trim removed 3 bases at V and 9 bases at J, leaving 5 bases unmatched. This CDR3 spans 13 amino acids. In germline, CDR1 is SGHTA, CDR2 FQGTGA. CDR3 DNA: TGTGCCAGCAGCTTCACGGGGGAGGGTGAGCAGTTCTTC. Amino acid sequence: CASSFTGEGEQFF.

This chain links TRBV6-5 with TRBJ2-6; no definite D call. Germline assignment: CDR1 MNHEY and CDR2 SVGAGI. Trimming cost V 8 bases and J 0 bases, with 2 bases left between them. The CDR3 spans 12 residues. Here the CDR3 DNA reads TGTGCCAGCCGCTCTGGGGCCAACGTCCTGACTTTC. It encodes CASRSGANVLTF.

The V and J genes are TRBV6-6 and TRBJ1-2, with D perhaps TRBD1 (6 bases). Trimming removed 0 bases at V and 4 bases at J, with 6 bases between. This CDR3 spans 13 amino acids. Germline CDR1 and CDR2: MNHNY and SVGAGI (reference sequence). CDR3 coding DNA: TGTGCCAGCAGTTACTCGGACAGCTATGGCTACACCTTC. Its translation is CASSYSDSYGYTF.

This chain's CDR3 is CSAFANEKLFF. CDR3 nucleotides: TGCAGTGCCTTCGCTAATGAAAAACTGTTTTTT. This chain joins TRBV20-1 and TRBJ1-4, with no clear D. There are 11 residues in the CDR3. Trimming stripped 6 bases from V and 3 bases from J, with 5 bases between. Germline assignment: CDR1 DFQATT and CDR2 SNEGSKA (reference sequence).